The T cell receptor beta chain under discussion was sequenced for a study of graft-versus-host responses after intestinal transplantation (dated by TCRdb to the early 2020s). Background for the entire study: Multivisceral, liver-intestinal, or isolated intestinal transplants were received by the recipients. To identify alloreactive clones, pre-transplant mixed lymphocyte reaction products were sequenced and compared with unstimulated pre-transplant donor and recipient T cells. Rather than being sequenced by the commercial service, samples from a few later patients were sequenced in-house on an Illumina MiSeq and processed with MiXCR. After intestinal transplantation, graft-versus-host and host-versus-graft alloreactive T cell clones were followed in the graft, circulation and bone marrow using bulk TCR-beta CDR3 sequencing. Every recipient was given anti-thymocyte globulin induction, then maintenance tacrolimus and steroids for approximately 3 years. Of the 20 to 30 intestinal transplant recipients enrolled in the cohort, one of whom was a retransplant, a few patients without pretransplant specimens were excluded. Donor T cell macrochimerism was defined as a peak of at least 4% donor T cells among recipient peripheral blood mononuclear cells. Paper-wide results and their limitations: Early after transplant, peak levels of circulating GvH clones were associated with declines in HvG clones. GvH clones were detected in recipient bone marrow, and some of these GvH clones were observed earlier in ileal mucosa or blood, consistent with an intestinal mucosal origin. In the allografts of patients with donor T cell macrochimerism, GvH to HvG T cell clonal ratios were high. Conclusions were limited by the relatively low number and heterogeneity of intestinal transplant patients.

According to the study, the label for this sample's time point signals: cells obtained before transplantation from donor or recipient. CD3+CD4+ and CD3+CD8+ populations were FACS-sorted from unstimulated pre-transplant donor and recipient cells taken from spleen or lymph nodes. Via the germline V gene, CDR1 is SGHAT and CDR2 FQNNGV. Measured from the cysteine to the phenylalanine, the CDR3 is 19 residues long. Only the CDR3 DNA stays, 57 bases, in frame from base 1. V lost 3 bases and J lost 1 base, and the count of bases not matched to a germline gene is 10. As regards this clone: It has no known antigen specificity. No much larger clonotype is one base removed from it; base qualities were not supplied.

The method was the immunoSEQ multiplex PCR assay. For most patients, genomic DNA was isolated using the Qiagen DNeasy Blood and Tissue Kit and was shipped frozen to Adaptive Biotechnologies for TCR sequencing. High-throughput TCR-beta CDR3 sequencing of genomic DNA from most patients was performed by Adaptive Biotechnologies. In the authors' own workflow: TCR sequencing data were retrieved from Adaptive's ImmunoSEQ software for more than 15 patients, whereas three other patients were processed with MiXCR and VDJtools. To correct CD4 versus CD8 sorting errors, sequences present in both subsets at a frequency ratio below 5:1 were removed. CDR3 nucleotide sequences shared between donor and recipient were removed because the origin of such sequences could not be assigned. At least 2-fold expansion over unstimulated cells and a minimum CFSE-low frequency of 0.002% (template counts) or 0.001% (read counts) were required for clones to be classified as alloreactive. Clones were considered mappable if detected in sequenced pre-transplant spleen, lymph node, or MLR CFSE-low populations of the donor or recipient. The cumulative frequency of alloreactive clones was calculated as a percentage of all sequences, weighted by copy number. This immuneACCESS table, as held by TCRdb, lists in-frame sequences with V and J called but not all clones. Of the missing ones, under half trace to an unresolved V gene in checked studies; the others have no known cause. The DNA gave D and trimming, while V, J and clone size come from that table. The sample table shows roughly 100,000 clones, and more than 75% are seen once. The leading ten clones occupy around 0.9% of the sample.

The V and J segments used are TRBV11-2 and TRBJ2-1; 12 nucleotides in the junction match TRBD2. The specimen comprised unstimulated CD4+ T cells sorted from spleen or lymph node cells, sampled before intestinal transplant. The sequence derives from a human donor who received an intestinal transplant. The CDR3 loop reads CASSLPSGGARVSYNEQFF. The bases are TGTGCCAGCAGCTTGCCTAGCGGGGGGGCCCGGGTATCCTACAATGAGCAGTTCTTC.